The 25 T cell receptor beta chains reported below all come from one sample, sequenced in a study of tissue T cells after allogeneic stem cell transplantation. Profiled with immunoSEQ multiplex PCR; TCRdb holds only in-frame clones, not every one. The table records 4,000 to 5,000 clones, roughly three quarters of them present only once. Sequenced material: duodenal tissue, taken at autopsy. These receptors were collected from a female patient aged 18 to 49 with steroid-refractory graft-versus-host disease after an allogeneic stem cell transplant. Some T cells may be graft donor cells.

V and J are TRBV4-1 and TRBJ2-3; 7 bases are shared with TRBD2. V shed 0 bases, J shed 2 bases, and the junction held 5 bases outside the gene matches. Germline CDR1 and CDR2: MGHRA and YSYEKL. The CDR3 spans 16 residues. CDR3 sequence reads: CASSQEWEGDTDTQYF. Here the CDR3 DNA reads TGCGCCAGCAGCCAAGAGTGGGAGGGCGACACAGATACGCAGTATTTT.

The rearrangement uses TRBV5-6 and TRBJ2-7; D may be TRBD1 (5 bases). This CDR3 is 14 amino acids long. The germline V gene has CDR1 SGHDT and CDR2 YYEEEE. The germline V and J ends were trimmed by 1 base and 0 bases, with 8 bases remaining between them. The CDR3: CASSLLGRSYEQYF. DNA of the CDR3: TGTGCCAGCAGCTTGTTGGGGCGCTCCTACGAGCAGTACTTC.

The V call is TRBV6-6, the J call TRBJ1-5; a possible D gene is TRBD1 (6 bases). Per germline, CDR1 MNHNY and CDR2 SVGAGI (reference sequence). This CDR3 spans 14 amino acids. With 6 bases removed from V and 6 bases from J, the gap between germline ends came to 15 bases. CDR3 sequence (DNA): TGTGCCAGCAGCCGGACAGTTCTCATTCAGCCCCAGCATTTT. Protein: CASSRTVLIQPQHF.

This chain links TRBV5-1 with TRBJ2-2, with 10 bases that match TRBD2. The CDR3 runs to 17 residues. Losses at the gene ends were 4 bases for V and 3 bases for J; bases not matched to a gene: 9. Germline V lookup: CDR1 SGHRS, CDR2 YFSETQ. CDR3 sequence reads: CASSRGASGGDTGELFF. CDR3 DNA sequence: TGCGCCAGCAGCCGGGGGGCTAGCGGGGGCGACACCGGGGAGCTGTTTTTT.

V usage is TRBV6-1 and J usage is TRBJ1-1; D remains unclear. The CDR3 has 14 amino acids. Looked up from germline, CDR1 is MNHNS and CDR2 is SASEGT. Trimming removed 2 bases from V and 5 bases from J, with 12 bases in between. CDR3 bases: TGTGCCAGCAGTGAACACCCCCGGAAAACTGAAGCTTTCTTT. Translation: CASSEHPRKTEAFF.

The V gene is TRBV7-9, the J gene TRBJ2-3; maybe TRBD1 (6 bases). Looked up from germline, CDR1 is SEHNR and CDR2 is FQNEAQ (reference sequence). V was clipped by 0 bases and J by 4 bases, with 11 bases between them. The CDR3 length is 15 residues. The CDR3 spells CASSLAYRVADTQYF. The CDR3 bases are TGTGCCAGCAGCTTAGCCTACAGGGTGGCAGATACGCAGTATTTT.

This clone has only one observation. J is TRBJ1-3 and V is TRBV7-6; no reliable D call. V lost 5 bases, J lost 3 bases, and 11 bases lay in between. The CDR3 consists of 14 residues. CDR1 is SGHVS and CDR2 is FNYEAQ in the germline V gene. The CDR3 region is CASSRTGVGNTIYF. The CDR3 nucleotides are TGTGCCAGCAGCCGGACTGGGGTTGGAAACACCATATATTTT.

This chain joins TRBV5-1 and TRBJ1-4, with D tentatively TRBD1 (6 bases). V lost 2 bases and J 7 bases, leaving 12 bases between the germline ends. Germline loops: CDR1 SGHRS, CDR2 YFSETQ. The CDR3 consists of 14 residues. The CDR3 sequence is CASSLRTAPEKLFF. For the CDR3, the DNA is TGCGCCAGCAGCTTAAGGACAGCTCCTGAAAAACTGTTTTTT. Filled out from reference TRBV5-1 and TRBJ1-4, the complete variable domain reads KAGVTQTPRYLIKTRGQQVTLSCSPISGHRSVSWYQQTPGQGLQFLFEYFSETQRNKGNFPGRFSGRQFSNSRSEMNVSTLELGDSALYLCASSLRTAPEKLFFGSGTQLSVL.

The chain employs TRBV4-1 and TRBJ2-7; TRBD1 agrees at 8 bases. The CDR3 loop spans 14 amino acids. The V gene end was trimmed by 4 bases and the J gene end by 0 bases; junction bases not matched to a gene: 2. Germline CDR1 and CDR2: MGHRA and YSYEKL. CDR3 in amino acids: CASSPRGRSYEQYF. CDR3 nucleotides: TGCGCCAGCAGCCCCAGGGGGCGCTCCTACGAGCAGTACTTC.

J is TRBJ1-5 and V is TRBV7-8; 7 bases agree with TRBD1. The CDR3 extends over 14 amino acids. Germline V gene lookup returns CDR1 SGHVS and CDR2 FQNEAQ. J gave up 6 bases and V 3 bases, and 5 bases lay outside the gene matches. The CDR3 bases are TGTGCCAGCAGCTTTTCAGGGGGAGCTCAGCCCCAGCATTTT. Its translation: CASSFSGGAQPQHF.

V gene TRBV6-5 combines with J gene TRBJ1-1, with unresolved D. The germline V gene has CDR1 MNHEY and CDR2 SVGAGI. V shed 0 bases and J shed 11 bases, with 16 bases lying between them. CDR3 length: 14 amino acids. CDR3 in DNA: TGTGCCAGCAGTTACTCGAGGCCAGCTCCTTTGGCTTTCTTT. Translating gives CASSYSRPAPLAFF.

This chain joins TRBV19 and TRBJ2-3, with D perhaps TRBD2 (6 bases). The CDR3 is 16 amino acids. Germline-derived CDR1 and CDR2 are LNHDA and SQIVND (reference sequence). V gave up 4 bases and J gave up 6 bases, with 20 bases separating them. CDR3 nucleotides: TGTGCCAGTAGTAATCTAATAGCGGTATCTAGGGATACGCAGTATTTT. Translation gives CASSNLIAVSRDTQYF.

The chain employs TRBV5-5 and TRBJ2-5; weak D call: TRBD2 (6 bases). The germline CDR1 and CDR2 sequences are SGHKS and YYEKEE (reference sequence). The CDR3 length is 15 residues. Trimming stripped 0 bases from V and 5 bases from J, with 14 bases between. The CDR3 spells CASSLGLVFRETQYF. CDR3 coding DNA: TGTGCCAGCAGCTTGGGACTAGTGTTCCGGGAGACCCAGTACTTC.

V usage is TRBV10-3 and J usage is TRBJ1-6; no clear D. The germline gives CDR1 ENHRY, CDR2 SYGVKD. There are 15 residues in the CDR3. V lost 3 bases to trimming and J lost 8 bases, with 14 bases between them. CDR3 nucleotide sequence: TGTGCCATCAGTGAATTGGGAGGGCAGGATTCACCCCTCCACTTT. Protein: CAISELGGQDSPLHF.

Remarks on this clone: The junction differs from germline at one of its ends, possibly a read error. This chain connects TRBV2 to TRBJ2-1; 15 positions match TRBD2. The V gene's germline CDR1 is SNHLY and CDR2 FYNNEI. This CDR3 contains 19 residues. The chain's CDR3 is CASREERTSGRASGNEQFF. CDR3 nucleotides: TGTGCCAGCAGAGAAGAGCGGACTAGCGGGAGGGCCTCGGGGAATGAGCAGTTCTTC.

The chain employs TRBV27 and TRBJ1-4; the match to TRBD1 covers 10 bases. V trimming: 6 bases; J trimming: 10 bases; junction bases outside the gene matches: 5. Per germline, CDR1 MNHEY and CDR2 SMNVEV (reference sequence). CDR3 length: 13 amino acids. The CDR3: CASREGQGGKLFF. CDR3 DNA: TGTGCCAGCAGGGAAGGACAGGGGGGAAAACTGTTTTTT.

The rearrangement uses TRBV5-1 and TRBJ1-5, with D possibly matching TRBD1 (6 bases). The V gene's germline CDR1 is SGHRS and CDR2 YFSETQ. Trimming removed 4 bases from V and 0 bases from J, with 14 bases in between. The length of the CDR3 is 16 residues. The DNA of the CDR3 is TGCGCCAGCAGCCTACAGGGACCGCTTAGCAATCAGCCCCAGCATTTT. Amino acids: CASSLQGPLSNQPQHF.

The chain carries TRBV27 and TRBJ1-2; D is perhaps TRBD1 (6 bases). V lost 3 bases and J lost 1, with 12 bases in between. The length of the CDR3 is 15 residues. Germline CDR1 is MNHEY and CDR2 is SMNVEV (reference sequence). CDR3 nucleotide sequence: TGTGCCAGCAGTTTCCGGGACACACATAACTATGGCTACACCTTC. Its protein is CASSFRDTHNYGYTF.

In this sample, this clone turned up once. The chain links TRBV6-5 to TRBJ2-7; D gene unclear. The CDR3 loop spans 13 amino acids. Trimming cost V 6 bases and J 1 base, with 10 bases left between them. Germline CDR1 reads MNHEY; CDR2 reads SVGAGI. The CDR3 DNA sequence: TGTGCCAGCAGGAAAGGCGGTTCCTACGAGCAGTACTTC. This codes for CASRKGGSYEQYF.

The V gene is TRBV5-4, the J gene TRBJ2-3; 8 bases agree with TRBD2. The CDR3 sequence is 15 residues long. Looked up from germline, CDR1 is SGHNT and CDR2 is YYREEE (reference sequence). Trimming cost V 5 bases and J 8 bases; bases outside gene matches: 13. This CDR3 reads CASRLAGSRVGTQYF. The CDR3 region has the DNA TGTGCCAGCAGGCTAGCGGGCTCTAGGGTTGGTACGCAGTATTTT.

The chain is built from TRBV9 and TRBJ1-6; perhaps TRBD1 as D (6 bases). Trimming removed 0 bases at V and 10 bases at J, with 11 bases between. The CDR3 totals 14 residues. Germline V gene sequence: CDR1 SGDLS, CDR2 YYNGEE. CDR3 DNA sequence: TGTGCCAGCAGCGTAGTTGGCCAGGGGTCACCCCTCCACTTT. Residues: CASSVVGQGSPLHF.

The chain recombines TRBV7-2 with TRBJ2-7; unclear D gene. Between the trimmed V and J ends, which lost 0 bases and 2 bases, there was a span of 5 bases. The CDR3 spans 13 residues. The germline V gene has CDR1 SGHTA and CDR2 FQGNSA. The CDR3 here is CASSLALTYEQYF. In DNA, the CDR3 is TGTGCCAGCAGCTTAGCATTAACCTACGAGCAGTACTTC.

CDR3 sequence: CASSLHYEQYF. In nucleotides, the CDR3 is TGTGCCAGCAGTTTACACTACGAGCAGTACTTC. This chain uses TRBV12-3 or TRBV12-4 with TRBJ2-7; D unclear. This CDR3 is built from 11 residues. With 2 bases removed from V and 3 bases from J, the gap between germline ends came to 2 bases.

V usage is TRBV5-5 and J usage is TRBJ2-5; D is possibly TRBD1 (5 bases). Germline CDR1 and CDR2: SGHKS and YYEKEE (reference sequence). CDR3 length: 14 residues. Trimming took off 2 bases at V and 5 bases at J, with 13 bases between the two ends. The CDR3 is CASSFFRTSETQYF. The CDR3 bases are TGTGCCAGCAGCTTTTTCCGGACAAGCGAGACCCAGTACTTC.

The CDR3 loop is CASSYAGQGWNEQFF. The CDR3 DNA follows: TGTGCCAGCAGTTACGCCGGACAGGGGTGGAATGAGCAGTTCTTC. The V and J genes are TRBV6-6 and TRBJ2-1; 9 nucleotides line up with TRBD1. V was pared by 2 bases and J by 7 bases, with 6 bases of the junction left unmatched. CDR1 and CDR2 from the germline V gene are MNHNY and SVGAGI (reference sequence). CDR3 length: 15 residues.